This T cell receptor (beta chain) stems from a study of blood T cell repertoires in COVID-19. V lost 1 base and J 7 bases, leaving 14 bases between the germline ends. In germline, CDR1 is SGHRS, CDR2 YFSETQ. CDR3 size: 15 residues. The data were produced by immunoSEQ multiplex PCR, yet TCRdb's version contains in-frame clones alone and is incomplete. The sample has tens of thousands of clones, 91% seen once. V and J are TRBV5-1 and TRBJ1-4; D gene ambiguous. This receptor was identified in a human donor with active COVID-19. The donor label of this sample is uncertain. Specimen: peripheral blood. The CDR3, as DNA: TGCGCCAGCAGCTTGCTGGGCTTTACCGCTGAAAAACTGTTTTTT. Translation: CASSLLGFTAEKLFF.